The 5 T cell receptor beta chains reported below all come from one sample, sequenced in a study of metastatic and nonmetastatic thyroid tumors. Each patient went into thyroid surgery without having received any treatment. TCRdb re-processed the PCR reads through MiXCR. This table holds 45,000 to 65,000 clones, roughly 20% found once. Sequencing was carried out using blood. The origin of the receptors is a female donor with papillary thyroid cancer or a benign thyroid nodule (not recorded which). Some clones in this sample may be carry-over from other donors' samples.

This clone was seen just once. One end of the junction varies from germline; a read error may be responsible. The chain is built from TRBV5-1 and TRBJ2-3; D ambiguous. Per germline, CDR1 SGHRS and CDR2 YFSETQ. This CDR3 has 12 residues. The CDR3 loop is CASSYSTDKQYF. The CDR3 bases are TGCGCCAGCAGCTACAGCACGGATAAGCAGTATTTT.

Turning to this clone: Mismatch with germline at one junction end may stem from a read error. The V gene is TRBV28, the J gene TRBJ1-5; no firm D call. CDR3 length equals 13 residues. Germline V lookup: CDR1 MDHEN, CDR2 SYDVKM. The CDR3, as DNA: TGTGTCAGCAGTGGCAGCCTCGGGCATCCCCAGCATTTT. This translates into CVSSGSLGHPQHF.

In its sample, this clone ranks as medium-sized. This chain connects TRBV6-2 or TRBV6-3 to TRBJ2-7, with D hard to call. Germline assignment: CDR1 MNHEY and CDR2 SVGEGT. This CDR3 spans 15 amino acids. V was cut by 0 bases and J by 3 bases, with 12 bases left in between. The CDR3 loop is CASSYSWVRNYEQYF. In nucleotides, the CDR3 is TGTGCCAGCAGTTACTCCTGGGTCCGAAACTACGAGCAGTACTTC.

This clone was picked up many times. The V and J genes are TRBV28 and TRBJ2-7, with D unresolved. Trimming shortened V by 5 bases and J by 2 bases, and 7 bases separated the two germline ends. The CDR3 is 12 amino acids. CDR1 is MDHEN and CDR2 is SYDVKM in the germline V gene. Here the CDR3 reads CASSPAAYEQYF. Written as DNA, the CDR3 is TGTGCCAGCAGTCCGGCCGCCTACGAGCAGTACTTC.

This clone turned up a few times. The junction and the germline gene differ at one end; a read error may be behind it. The J gene is TRBJ1-4, the V gene TRBV16; no definite D call. In germline, CDR1 is KGHSY, CDR2 FQNENV. The CDR3 is 14 residues long. CDR3 sequence (DNA): TGTGCCGGCAGCCAATCCACCCAGGAGGAAAAACTGTTTTTT. Amino acids: CAGSQSTQEEKLFF.